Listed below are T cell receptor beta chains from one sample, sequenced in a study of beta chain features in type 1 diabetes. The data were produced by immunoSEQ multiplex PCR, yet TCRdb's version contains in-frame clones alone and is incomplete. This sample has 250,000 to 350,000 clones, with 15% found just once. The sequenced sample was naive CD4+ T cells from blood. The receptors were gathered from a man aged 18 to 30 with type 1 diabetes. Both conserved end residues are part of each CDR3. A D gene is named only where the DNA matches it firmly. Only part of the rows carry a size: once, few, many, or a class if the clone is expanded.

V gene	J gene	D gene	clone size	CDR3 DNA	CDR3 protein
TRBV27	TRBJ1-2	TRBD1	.	TGTGCCAGCAGTTTATCGACAGGGGGCGCAAGTTTCTCCGGCTACACCTTC	CASSLSTGGASFSGYTF
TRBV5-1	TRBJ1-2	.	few	TGCGCCAGCAGCCCGGACACCTATGGCTACACCTTC	CASSPDTYGYTF
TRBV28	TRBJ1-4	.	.	TGTGCCAGCAGTTTAAACAGACAAACACTGTTTTTT	CASSLNRQTLFF
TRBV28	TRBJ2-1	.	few	TGTGCCAGCAGCCCCGTGGGGGGGCCTTACAATGAGCAGTTCTTC	CASSPVGGPYNEQFF
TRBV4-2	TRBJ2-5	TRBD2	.	TGTGCCAGCAGTAGCGGGAGGGCCAAGGAGACCCAGTACTTC	CASSSGRAKETQYF
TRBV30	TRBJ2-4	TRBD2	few	TGTGCCTGGACTAGCGGCATAGCCAAAAACATTCAGTACTTC	CAWTSGIAKNIQYF
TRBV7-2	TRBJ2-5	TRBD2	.	TGTGCCAGCAGCTTAGTGACTAGCGGGCTAGAGACCCAGTACTTC	CASSLVTSGLETQYF
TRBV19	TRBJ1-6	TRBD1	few	TGTGCCAGTAGTGGGGGGACAGGATTACCGCCGAGGTCACCCCTCCACTTT	CASSGGTGLPPRSPLHF
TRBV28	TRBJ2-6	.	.	TGTGCCAGCAATGGCAGTCCCTTCAGCTCTGGGGCCAACGTCCTGACTTTC	CASNGSPFSSGANVLTF
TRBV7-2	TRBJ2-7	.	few	TGTGCCAGCAGCCCGAGCCCCGTTACGGGCGAGCAGTACTTC	CASSPSPVTGEQYF
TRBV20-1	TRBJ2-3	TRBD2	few	TGCAGTGCAACTAGCGGAGATACGCAGTATTTT	CSATSGDTQYF
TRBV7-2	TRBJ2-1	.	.	TGTGCCAGCAGCCCCAGGGGCCTAGTTAGCCCCAATGAGCAGTTCTTC	CASSPRGLVSPNEQFF
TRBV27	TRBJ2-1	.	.	TGTGCCAGCGGCCTAAGGGGCGTTGACGACAATGAGCAGTTCTTC	CASGLRGVDDNEQFF
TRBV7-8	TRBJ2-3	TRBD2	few	TGTGCCAGCAGCCCTACTCTGGGGACTACCTGGGATACGCAGTATTTT	CASSPTLGTTWDTQYF
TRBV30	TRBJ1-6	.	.	TGTGCCTGGAGTGTTACAGCACCCCTCCACTTT	CAWSVTAPLHF
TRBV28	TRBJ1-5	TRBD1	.	TGTGCCAGCAGCCCGGGACAGGGATACAGCAATCAGCCCCAGCATTTT	CASSPGQGYSNQPQHF
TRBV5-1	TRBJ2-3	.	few	TGCGCCAGCAGCTTGGCCGTAGGGGCCCCAGATACGCAGTATTTT	CASSLAVGAPDTQYF
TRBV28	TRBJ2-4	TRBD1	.	TGTGCCAGCAGCCCTCTTGACAGGGGGCTAGCCAAAAACATTCAGTACTTC	CASSPLDRGLAKNIQYF
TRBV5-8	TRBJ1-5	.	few	TGTGCCAGCAGCTTATTAGGGGATCATAGCAATCAGCCCCAGCATTTT	CASSLLGDHSNQPQHF
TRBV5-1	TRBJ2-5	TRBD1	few	TGCGCCAGCAGCTTGGGACAGGGGATCGAGACCCAGTACTTC	CASSLGQGIETQYF
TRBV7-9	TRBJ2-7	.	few	TGTGCCAGCAGCTTGTTCGGCGGCAGCTCCTACGAGCAGTACTTC	CASSLFGGSSYEQYF
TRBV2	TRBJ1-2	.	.	TGTGCCAGCAGTGAATCCGGGAACTATGGCTACACCTTC	CASSESGNYGYTF
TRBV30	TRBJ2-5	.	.	TGTGCCTGGAGTGGGGGGCTCCTGAAGACCCAGTACTTC	CAWSGGLLKTQYF
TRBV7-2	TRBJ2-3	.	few	TGTGCCAGCAGCTCAGGGTATAGCACAGATACGCAGTATTTT	CASSSGYSTDTQYF
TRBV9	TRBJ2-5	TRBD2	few	TGTGCCAGCAGCGCGGGACTAGGAGGTCAAGAGACCCAGTACTTC	CASSAGLGGQETQYF
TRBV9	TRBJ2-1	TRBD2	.	TGTGCCAGCAGCAGGGGGACTAGCTTTTTCCACAATGAGCAGTTCTTC	CASSRGTSFFHNEQFF
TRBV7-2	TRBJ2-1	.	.	TGTGCCAGCAGCTTAGCGCAGAGGCTAGGCTACAATGAGCAGTTCTTC	CASSLAQRLGYNEQFF
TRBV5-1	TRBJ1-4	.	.	TGCGCCAGCAGCCGGACAGTCGAGAATGAAAAACTGTTTTTT	CASSRTVENEKLFF
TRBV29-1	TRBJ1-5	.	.	TGCAGCGTTGAGGAGGGAGGGAATCAGCCCCAGCATTTT	CSVEEGGNQPQHF
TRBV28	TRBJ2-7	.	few	TGTGCCAGCAGTTTAGTGGGTCTGGAGCGACTCGAGCAGTACTTC	CASSLVGLERLEQYF
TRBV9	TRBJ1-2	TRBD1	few	TGTGCCAGCAGCTTACGGACAGGGGAGTATGGCTACACCTTC	CASSLRTGEYGYTF
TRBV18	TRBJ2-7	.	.	TGTGCCAGCTCGCCTACCCAGGAAGCTTCCTACGAGCAGTACTTC	CASSPTQEASYEQYF
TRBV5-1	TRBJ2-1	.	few	TGCGCCAGCAGCTTGGAGGGGTATTTAGACAATGAGCAGTTCTTC	CASSLEGYLDNEQFF
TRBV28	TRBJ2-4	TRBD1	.	TGTGCCAGCAGCCTACCGTTGACAGGGGGCGAAAGAAAGTACTTC	CASSLPLTGGERKYF
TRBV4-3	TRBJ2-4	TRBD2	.	TGCGCCAGCAGCCAACATAGCGGGGGGGTAGCCAAAAACATTCAGTACTTC	CASSQHSGGVAKNIQYF
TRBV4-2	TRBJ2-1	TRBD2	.	TGTGCCAGCAGCCACCCTGGACTAGCGGGAGACCACAATGAGCAGTTCTTC	CASSHPGLAGDHNEQFF
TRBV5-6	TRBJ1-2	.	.	TGTGCCAGCAGCTTGCAGGGGCGGACTAACTATGGCTACACCTTC	CASSLQGRTNYGYTF
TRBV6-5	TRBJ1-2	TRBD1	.	TGTGCCAGCAGCCCTGGGACAGGGACTCATGGCTACACCTTC	CASSPGTGTHGYTF
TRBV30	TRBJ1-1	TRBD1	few	TGTGCCTGGCATGGACAGGGGCTGAAGACTGAAGCTTTCTTT	CAWHGQGLKTEAFF
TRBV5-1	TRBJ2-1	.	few	TGCGCCAGCAGCTTGGGAGCTTACAATGAGCAGTTCTTC	CASSLGAYNEQFF
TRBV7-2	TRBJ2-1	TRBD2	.	TGTGCCAGCAGGACGGGACTAAAGTTCCAGTTCTTC	CASRTGLKFQFF
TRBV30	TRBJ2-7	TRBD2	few	TGTGCCTGGGTCGATAGCGGGAGTGGCTACGAGCAGTACTTC	CAWVDSGSGYEQYF
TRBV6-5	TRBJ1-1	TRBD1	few	TGTGCCAGCACCGCGACAGGGAGGACTGAAGCTTTCTTT	CASTATGRTEAFF
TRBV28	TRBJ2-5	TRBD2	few	TGTGCCAGCAGTTTATACCCATCCCTCACTAGCGGGAGCCCGCAAGAGACCCAGTACTTC	CASSLYPSLTSGSPQETQYF
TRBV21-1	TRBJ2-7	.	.	TGTGCCAGCATCAACCGGACTAGCGGACCGATAAAGTACTTC	CASINRTSGPIKYF
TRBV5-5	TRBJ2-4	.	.	TGTGCCAGCAGCTTAGCCTACGCCAAAAACATTCAGTACTTC	CASSLAYAKNIQYF
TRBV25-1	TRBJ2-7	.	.	TGTGCCAGCAGTGAAGGGGGGGCAGCCTACGAGCAGTACTTC	CASSEGGAAYEQYF
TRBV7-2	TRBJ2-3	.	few	TGTGCCAGCAGCGCCCAAGTGGGGGGGCCGACAGATACGCAGTATTTT	CASSAQVGGPTDTQYF